This paragraph reports one TCR beta chain. As yet, its antigen is unknown. This sample is part of a study of T-cell memory formation after mild COVID-19. Notes on the study in general: Contracting clones from day 15 to 85 had balanced CD4/CD8; later expanders favoured CD4+.

Barcoded TCR alpha and TCR beta cDNA libraries with UMIs came from 5'RACE using constant-segment primers. MiXCR, applied by TCRdb to the 5' RACE reads, yields one record per CDR3 protein. The sample has 100,000 to 150,000 distinct CDR3 sequences, about 5.9% seen once. This CDR3 is 15 amino acids long. The V end lost 5 bases, the J end lost 2 bases, and 13 bases lay between the germline ends. Sample: PBMCs or a T cell subset sorted from them (not recorded which). The rearrangement uses TRBV12-3 or TRBV12-4 and TRBJ2-1; TRBD1 might be the D (6 bases). The receptor was isolated from an adult woman who had mild COVID-19 (a few samples of this study predate the infection). Cell type and time point are not known. This chain's CDR3 is CASSPGTTAYNEQFF. The CDR3 DNA is TGTGCCAGCAGTCCCGGGACAACCGCCTACAATGAGCAGTTCTTC.